These 26 T cell receptor beta chains were sequenced from one sample in a study of shared clonotypes between healthy human individuals. Libraries were prepared by immunoSEQ multiplex PCR; TCRdb keeps only in-frame clonotypes and omits some of them. The sample holds roughly 2.5 million clones, approximately 94% seen once. Sequenced: naive CD4+ T cells sorted from blood. Subset of the sample: CD45RA+ positively selected. The receptor source for this set is a young man in good health.

The chain links TRBV7-8 to TRBJ2-1; D call uncertain. Per germline, CDR1 SGHVS and CDR2 FQNEAQ. This CDR3 has 13 residues. Trimming cost V 1 base and J 10 bases, with 11 bases left between them. This CDR3 reads CASSLVWEAEQFF. In DNA, the CDR3 is TGTGCCAGCAGCTTAGTTTGGGAAGCGGAGCAGTTCTTC.

This sequence joins TRBV19 and TRBJ2-1, with 9 bases matching TRBD2. Germline V gene data show CDR1 as LNHDA and CDR2 as SQIVND (reference sequence). The junction had 11 bases not matched to a gene; V was cut back by 7 bases and J by 4 bases. The CDR3 loop spans 16 amino acids. CDR3 protein: CASTPLGSGSYNEQFF. The CDR3 DNA sequence: TGTGCCAGTACTCCGCTCGGTAGCGGGAGTTACAATGAGCAGTTCTTC.

Comments on this clone: This CDR3 is also generated by other DNA sequences in the sample. This chain joins TRBV18 and TRBJ1-6; TRBD1 might be the D (6 bases). This CDR3 comprises 13 residues. The V end lost 4 bases, the J end lost 7 bases, and 8 bases lay between the germline ends. Looked up from germline, CDR1 is KGHSH and CDR2 is LQKENI. The CDR3, as DNA: TGTGCCAGCTCACAACAGGGAAATTCACCCCTCCACTTT. This codes for CASSQQGNSPLHF.

This chain connects TRBV5-5 to TRBJ2-7; D unresolved. CDR1 is SGHKS and CDR2 is YYEKEE in the germline V gene (reference sequence). V lost 4 bases to trimming and J lost 2 bases, with 13 bases between them. This CDR3 has 14 residues. In nucleotides, the CDR3 is TGTGCCAGCAGCCCGACGGAGACCCCCTACGAGCAGTACTTC. Its translation: CASSPTETPYEQYF.

J is TRBJ2-7 and V is TRBV28; tentative D call: TRBD1 (5 bases). The CDR3 runs to 14 residues. The ends were cut back, 1 base at V and 2 bases at J, with 9 bases in the middle. Germline V gene sequence: CDR1 MDHEN, CDR2 SYDVKM. CDR3 nucleotides: TGTGCCAGCAGTTTATACGGACAAACCTACGAGCAGTACTTC. Its protein is CASSLYGQTYEQYF.

J is TRBJ1-4 and V is TRBV10-1; D gene unclear. The ends were cut back, 5 bases at V and 11 bases at J, with 9 bases in the middle. Looked up from germline, CDR1 is WNHNN and CDR2 is SYGVQD (reference sequence). The CDR3 spans 11 residues. The CDR3 DNA reads as TGCGCCAGCAGTTTTGCGTCCAAACTGTTTTTT. It encodes CASSFASKLFF.

The chain carries TRBV30 and TRBJ1-2; D gene unclear. This CDR3 has 14 amino acids. The V gene lost 1 base and the J gene lost 8 bases, with 17 bases spanning the gap. Germline CDR1 reads GTSNPN; CDR2 reads SVGIG (reference sequence). CDR3 amino acids: CAWSADSLGRGYTF. CDR3 coding DNA: TGTGCCTGGAGTGCGGACTCCCTAGGTCGGGGCTACACCTTC.

The chain is built from TRBV28 and TRBJ2-2, with D possibly matching TRBD1 (6 bases). There are 15 residues in the CDR3. The V gene's germline CDR1 is MDHEN and CDR2 SYDVKM. The V end lost 2 bases, the J end lost 5 bases, and 12 bases lay between the germline ends. DNA for the CDR3: TGTGCCAGCAGTTTAGGGGGCAGTTTAACCGGGGAGCTGTTTTTT. Protein sequence: CASSLGGSLTGELFF. Variable domain in full (rest from reference TRBV28 and TRBJ2-2): DVKVTQSSRYLVKRTGEKVFLECVQDMDHENMFWYRQDPGLGLRLIYFSYDVKMKEKGDIPEGYSVSREKKERFSLILESASTNQTSMYLCASSLGGSLTGELFFGEGSRLTVL.

This clone was picked up one time. The sample contains more than one DNA sequence encoding this CDR3. The CDR3 nucleotides are TGCGCCAGCAGCTCTCAGGGGGATAATTCACCCCTCCACTTT. Protein product: CASSSQGDNSPLHF. This rearrangement joins TRBV5-1 to TRBJ1-6; 7 nucleotides align to TRBD1. The V gene end was trimmed by 3 bases and the J gene end by 5 bases; junction bases not matched to a gene: 2. CDR1 and CDR2 (germline): SGHRS, YFSETQ. The CDR3 is 14 amino acids.

The chain carries TRBV7-2 and TRBJ2-5; maybe TRBD2 (6 bases). The V and J ends lost 5 bases and 5 bases respectively, with 18 bases between them. CDR1 and CDR2 (germline): SGHTA, FQGNSA. There are 15 residues in the CDR3. As DNA, the CDR3 is TGTGCCAGCAGCCCGGGGGAGTACCCCGGGGAGACCCAGTACTTC. Residues: CASSPGEYPGETQYF.

The chain joins TRBV4-1 to TRBJ2-1; the match to TRBD2 covers 11 bases. Germline lookup yields CDR1 MGHRA and CDR2 YSYEKL. The trim removed 4 bases at V and 5 bases at J, leaving 13 bases unmatched. This CDR3 is built from 18 residues. CDR3 sequence: CASSRGLAGTPSHNEQFF. CDR3 nucleotide sequence: TGCGCCAGCAGCCGAGGACTAGCGGGCACCCCTAGCCACAATGAGCAGTTCTTC.

The count of this clone is one. This CDR3 is also generated by other DNA sequences in the sample. The chain joins TRBV5-4 to TRBJ1-1, with D perhaps TRBD1 (6 bases). Trimming stripped 1 base from V and 3 bases from J, with 13 bases between. The germline V gene encodes CDR1 SGHNT and CDR2 YYREEE (reference sequence). The CDR3 is 15 residues long. The CDR3 bases are TGTGCCAGCAGCTTGCGAGGGGGGCGGGACACTGAAGCTTTCTTT. This codes for CASSLRGGRDTEAFF.

As for this clone: Additional DNA sequences in this sample encode the identical CDR3. CDR3: CASSEVGQSYGYTF. Written as DNA, the CDR3 is TGTGCCAGCAGTGAAGTGGGACAGAGCTATGGCTACACCTTC. This chain joins TRBV6-1 and TRBJ1-2, with 7 bases matching TRBD1. Germline V lookup: CDR1 MNHNS, CDR2 SASEGT. CDR3 size: 14 residues. V lost 1 base to trimming and J lost 4 bases; unmatched junction nucleotides: 3.

V usage is TRBV15 and J usage is TRBJ1-2, with D tentatively TRBD1 (6 bases). The ends were cut back, 1 base at V and 9 bases at J, with 18 bases in the middle. CDR1 is LNHNV and CDR2 is YYDKDF in the germline V gene (reference sequence). The CDR3 spans 15 residues. CDR3 sequence: CATSRAVDRPISYTF. CDR3 nucleotides: TGTGCCACCAGCAGAGCCGTCGACAGGCCTATAAGCTACACCTTC.

The J gene is TRBJ1-6, the V gene TRBV6-1; D call uncertain. In germline, CDR1 is MNHNS, CDR2 SASEGT. V was clipped by 6 bases and J by 5 bases, with 11 bases between them. This CDR3 is built from 14 residues. The CDR3 sequence: CASRVTPNNSPLHF. For the CDR3, the DNA is TGTGCCAGCAGGGTGACACCCAATAATTCACCCCTCCACTTT.

V gene TRBV15 combines with J gene TRBJ1-3; 7 bases align to TRBD1. Germline CDR1 and CDR2: LNHNV and YYDKDF (reference sequence). The trim removed 5 bases at V and 2 bases at J, leaving 12 bases unmatched. This CDR3 contains 17 residues. The CDR3 is CATSGRAPDRAGNTIYF. The CDR3 bases are TGTGCCACCAGCGGAAGGGCCCCCGACAGGGCTGGAAACACCATATATTTT. Combining the CDR3 with reference TRBV15 and TRBJ1-3 gives the whole variable domain DAMVIQNPRYQVTQFGKPVTLSCSQTLNHNVMYWYQQKSSQAPKLLFHYYDKDFNNEADTPDNFQSRRPNTSFCFLDIRSPGLGDTAMYLCATSGRAPDRAGNTIYFGEGSWLTVV.

The chain combines TRBV7-9 with TRBJ2-1, with 11 positions matching TRBD2. Germline CDR1 is SEHNR and CDR2 is FQNEAQ (reference sequence). This CDR3 region has 14 residues. Losses at the gene ends were 2 bases for V and 7 bases for J; bases not matched to a gene: 1. The CDR3 spells CASSLRLAGNEQFF. For the CDR3, the DNA is TGTGCCAGCAGCTTAAGACTAGCGGGAAATGAGCAGTTCTTC.

This sequence joins TRBV10-3 and TRBJ1-1; 7 nucleotides line up with TRBD1. This CDR3 is built from 15 residues. Germline CDR1 ENHRY, CDR2 SYGVKD. Trimming cost V 4 bases and J 3 bases; bases outside gene matches: 8. The DNA of the CDR3 is TGTGCCATCAGTGGCACCTCAGGGGGATACACTGAAGCTTTCTTT. It encodes CAISGTSGGYTEAFF.

The rearrangement links TRBV2 to TRBJ1-2, with 7 bases lining up with TRBD1. Trimming cost V 8 bases and J 6 bases; bases outside gene matches: 9. Looked up from germline, CDR1 is SNHLY and CDR2 is FYNNEI. The CDR3 is 13 residues long. The CDR3 DNA reads as TGTGCCAGCGTCCGAACAGACAGGGATGGCTACACCTTC. Protein product: CASVRTDRDGYTF.

The rearrangement uses TRBV5-4 and TRBJ2-1, with 9 positions matching TRBD1. J lost 6 bases, V lost 4 bases, and 5 bases had no gene match. Germline CDR1 is SGHNT and CDR2 is YYREEE (reference sequence). This CDR3 contains 14 residues. CDR3 DNA: TGTGCCAGCAGCCTCCGGGACAGGGCCAATGAGCAGTTCTTC. Encoded protein: CASSLRDRANEQFF.

The rearrangement links TRBV11-2 to TRBJ2-1, with 7 bases fitting TRBD1. CDR1 and CDR2 (germline): SGHAT, FQNNGV. With 6 bases clipped from V and 12 bases from J, the junction kept 5 bases outside the gene matches. This CDR3 region has 11 residues. The CDR3: CASRTGTVQFF. The CDR3 DNA sequence: TGTGCCAGCAGGACCGGGACAGTGCAGTTCTTC.

The rearrangement joins TRBV4-1 to TRBJ2-1; D call uncertain. Trimming took 1 base from V and 2 from J, leaving 9 bases between them. The length of the CDR3 is 15 residues. Germline V lookup: CDR1 MGHRA, CDR2 YSYEKL. The CDR3 reads CASSQAQLAYNEQFF. The CDR3 DNA is TGCGCCAGCAGCCAAGCCCAGCTAGCCTACAATGAGCAGTTCTTC.

V usage is TRBV28 and J usage is TRBJ2-7; D is ambiguous. The germline V gene encodes CDR1 MDHEN and CDR2 SYDVKM. V gave up 5 bases and J gave up 2 bases, with 10 bases separating them. This CDR3 contains 13 residues. The CDR3 loop reads CASSNDTPYEQYF. The CDR3 bases are TGTGCCAGCAGTAACGACACTCCCTACGAGCAGTACTTC.

J is TRBJ1-2 and V is TRBV7-2; D not resolved. Looked up from germline, CDR1 is SGHTA and CDR2 is FQGNSA. This CDR3 has 14 residues. With 2 bases removed from V and 4 bases from J, the gap between germline ends came to 11 bases. CDR3 DNA sequence: TGTGCCAGCAGCTTACACAGAGGGCCCTATGGCTACACCTTC. It specifies CASSLHRGPYGYTF.

The chain couples TRBV30 to TRBJ1-5; D may be TRBD1 (6 bases). Germline loops: CDR1 GTSNPN, CDR2 SVGIG (reference sequence). The CDR3 has 14 amino acids. The V end lost 2 bases, the J end lost 3 bases, and 11 bases lay between the germline ends. The CDR3 DNA follows: TGTGCCTGGAGTAAGACAGGATTCAATCAGCCCCAGCATTTT. As protein: CAWSKTGFNQPQHF.

This chain connects TRBV9 to TRBJ1-1; the match to TRBD1 covers 9 bases. This CDR3 contains 15 residues. V dropped 4 bases and J dropped 5; count of bases not matched to a gene: 9. CDR1 and CDR2 from the germline V gene are SGDLS and YYNGEE. The CDR3 sequence is CASSPGQGRRTEAFF. Here the CDR3 DNA reads TGTGCCAGCAGCCCGGGACAGGGTAGGAGGACTGAAGCTTTCTTT.